This record concerns one T cell receptor beta chain sequence. Germline-derived CDR1 and CDR2 are MDHEN and SYDVKM. V lost 3 bases, J lost 7 bases, and 8 bases stayed unmatched. The CDR3 runs 15 residues. The source of the sample is a study of blood T cell repertoires in COVID-19. Only in-frame clones appear in the TCRdb table, and some are missing; sequencing was by immunoSEQ multiplex PCR. This sample carries 250,000 to 300,000 clones, 70% to 90% of them seen once, and the ten largest clones take approximately 9.9%. The sequence derives from a woman between 65 and 79 years old with acute or convalescent COVID-19. Sequencing was carried out using peripheral blood. J is TRBJ1-4 and V is TRBV28; 7 nucleotides align to TRBD1. The CDR3 protein is CASSFPQGGGEKLFF. CDR3 coding DNA: TGTGCCAGCAGTTTCCCTCAGGGGGGTGGTGAAAAACTGTTTTTT.